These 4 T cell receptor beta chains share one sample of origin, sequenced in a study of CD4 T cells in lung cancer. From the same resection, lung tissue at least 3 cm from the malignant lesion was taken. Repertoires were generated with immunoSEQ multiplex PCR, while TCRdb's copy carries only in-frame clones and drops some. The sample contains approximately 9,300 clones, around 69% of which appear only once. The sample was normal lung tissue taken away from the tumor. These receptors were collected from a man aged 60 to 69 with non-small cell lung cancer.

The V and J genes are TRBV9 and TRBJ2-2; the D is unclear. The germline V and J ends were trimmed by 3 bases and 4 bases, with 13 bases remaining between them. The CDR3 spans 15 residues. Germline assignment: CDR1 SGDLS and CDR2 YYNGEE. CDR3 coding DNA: TGTGCCAGCAGCGACAGCCTACCACCCACCGGGGAGCTGTTTTTT. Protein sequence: CASSDSLPPTGELFF.

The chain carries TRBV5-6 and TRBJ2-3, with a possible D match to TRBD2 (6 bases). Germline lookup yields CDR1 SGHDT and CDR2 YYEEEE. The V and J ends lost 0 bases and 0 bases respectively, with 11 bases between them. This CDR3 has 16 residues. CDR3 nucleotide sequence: TGTGCCAGCAGCTTGGGGACCGGGGGTAGCACAGATACGCAGTATTTT. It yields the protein CASSLGTGGSTDTQYF. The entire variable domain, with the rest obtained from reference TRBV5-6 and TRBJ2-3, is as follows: DAGVTQSPTHLIKTRGQQVTLRCSPKSGHDTVSWYQQALGQGPQFIFQYYEEEERQRGNFPDRFSGHQFPNYSSELNVNALLLGDSALYLCASSLGTGGSTDTQYFGPGTRLTVL.

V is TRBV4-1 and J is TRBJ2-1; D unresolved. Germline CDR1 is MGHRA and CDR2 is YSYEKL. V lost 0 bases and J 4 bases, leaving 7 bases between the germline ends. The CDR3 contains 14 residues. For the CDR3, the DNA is TGCGCCAGCAGCCAAGAGGCTCGTTACAATGAGCAGTTCTTC. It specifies CASSQEARYNEQFF.

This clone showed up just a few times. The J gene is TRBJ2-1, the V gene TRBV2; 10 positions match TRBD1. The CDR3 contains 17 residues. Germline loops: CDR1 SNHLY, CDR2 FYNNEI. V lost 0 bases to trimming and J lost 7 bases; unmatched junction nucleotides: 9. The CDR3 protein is CASSEAPWTGGWNEQFF. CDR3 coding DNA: TGTGCCAGCAGTGAAGCGCCCTGGACAGGGGGTTGGAATGAGCAGTTCTTC.